The rows below give T cell receptor beta chains drawn from one sample of a study of blood T cell repertoires in COVID-19. Profiled with immunoSEQ multiplex PCR; TCRdb holds only in-frame clones, not every one. The table includes about 58,000 clones, roughly 77% detected once. The sample was peripheral blood. The receptors shown here come from a man aged 60-69 years with COVID-19, enrolled during active disease. CDR3s include the opening cysteine and the closing phenylalanine or tryptophan. A D gene is named only where the DNA matches it firmly. Size values are once, few and many counts, or a class for expanded clones, and some rows have none.

>TRBD2|TRBV6-6|NA|TRBJ2-1
CASRRLASNEQFF
TGTGCCAGCAGAAGACTAGCGAGCAATGAGCAGTTCTTC
>TRBD1|TRBV19|NA|TRBJ1-1
CASSMETGKNTEAFF
TGTGCCAGTAGTATGGAGACAGGGAAGAACACTGAAGCTTTCTTT
>NA|TRBV19|once|TRBJ1-1
CASSMRGKAFF
TGTGCCAGTAGTATGAGGGGGAAAGCTTTCTTT
>TRBD2|TRBV24-1|NA|TRBJ2-2
CATSGGGPSGRPGELFF
TGTGCCACCAGTGGGGGGGGTCCTAGCGGGAGACCCGGGGAGCTGTTTTTT
>TRBD2|TRBV6-5|few|TRBJ2-5
CASSSTSGRETQYF
TGTGCCAGCAGTTCGACTAGCGGGAGGGAGACCCAGTACTTC
>TRBD2|TRBV5-5|many|TRBJ2-3
CASCLGGGGRALPGYF
TGTGCCAGCTGCTTGGGTGGGGGGGGGAGGGCCCTCCCTGGGTATTTT
>NA|TRBV11-2|NA|TRBJ1-2
CASSLGGVRYGYTF
TGTGCCAGCAGCTTAGGGGGAGTTCGTTATGGCTACACCTTC
>NA|TRBV29-1|NA|TRBJ2-7
CSARVAYEQYF
TGCAGCGCCAGGGTTGCCTACGAGCAGTACTTC
>NA|TRBV12-3/TRBV12-4|once|TRBJ2-1
CASTRVNYNEQFF
TGTGCCAGCACGAGGGTCAACTACAATGAGCAGTTCTTC
>TRBD2|TRBV7-8|NA|TRBJ2-7
CASSLTSGSKLTYEQYF
TGTGCCAGCAGCCTCACTAGCGGGAGTAAATTGACCTACGAGCAGTACTTC
>NA|TRBV28|NA|TRBJ1-5
CASSFLSGRFGPQHF
TGTGCCAGCAGTTTTCTATCAGGGCGGTTCGGACCCCAGCATTTT
>NA|TRBV2|NA|TRBJ2-7
CASSGAYEQYF
TGTGCCAGCAGCGGTGCCTACGAGCAGTACTTC
>NA|TRBV6-6|NA|TRBJ2-5
CARTWRRKTQYF
TGTGCCAGGACCTGGAGGCGGAAGACCCAGTACTTC
>TRBD2|TRBV24-1|NA|TRBJ2-5
CATSDSRTSLETQYF
TGTGCCACCAGTGATTCTCGGACTAGTTTGGAGACCCAGTACTTC